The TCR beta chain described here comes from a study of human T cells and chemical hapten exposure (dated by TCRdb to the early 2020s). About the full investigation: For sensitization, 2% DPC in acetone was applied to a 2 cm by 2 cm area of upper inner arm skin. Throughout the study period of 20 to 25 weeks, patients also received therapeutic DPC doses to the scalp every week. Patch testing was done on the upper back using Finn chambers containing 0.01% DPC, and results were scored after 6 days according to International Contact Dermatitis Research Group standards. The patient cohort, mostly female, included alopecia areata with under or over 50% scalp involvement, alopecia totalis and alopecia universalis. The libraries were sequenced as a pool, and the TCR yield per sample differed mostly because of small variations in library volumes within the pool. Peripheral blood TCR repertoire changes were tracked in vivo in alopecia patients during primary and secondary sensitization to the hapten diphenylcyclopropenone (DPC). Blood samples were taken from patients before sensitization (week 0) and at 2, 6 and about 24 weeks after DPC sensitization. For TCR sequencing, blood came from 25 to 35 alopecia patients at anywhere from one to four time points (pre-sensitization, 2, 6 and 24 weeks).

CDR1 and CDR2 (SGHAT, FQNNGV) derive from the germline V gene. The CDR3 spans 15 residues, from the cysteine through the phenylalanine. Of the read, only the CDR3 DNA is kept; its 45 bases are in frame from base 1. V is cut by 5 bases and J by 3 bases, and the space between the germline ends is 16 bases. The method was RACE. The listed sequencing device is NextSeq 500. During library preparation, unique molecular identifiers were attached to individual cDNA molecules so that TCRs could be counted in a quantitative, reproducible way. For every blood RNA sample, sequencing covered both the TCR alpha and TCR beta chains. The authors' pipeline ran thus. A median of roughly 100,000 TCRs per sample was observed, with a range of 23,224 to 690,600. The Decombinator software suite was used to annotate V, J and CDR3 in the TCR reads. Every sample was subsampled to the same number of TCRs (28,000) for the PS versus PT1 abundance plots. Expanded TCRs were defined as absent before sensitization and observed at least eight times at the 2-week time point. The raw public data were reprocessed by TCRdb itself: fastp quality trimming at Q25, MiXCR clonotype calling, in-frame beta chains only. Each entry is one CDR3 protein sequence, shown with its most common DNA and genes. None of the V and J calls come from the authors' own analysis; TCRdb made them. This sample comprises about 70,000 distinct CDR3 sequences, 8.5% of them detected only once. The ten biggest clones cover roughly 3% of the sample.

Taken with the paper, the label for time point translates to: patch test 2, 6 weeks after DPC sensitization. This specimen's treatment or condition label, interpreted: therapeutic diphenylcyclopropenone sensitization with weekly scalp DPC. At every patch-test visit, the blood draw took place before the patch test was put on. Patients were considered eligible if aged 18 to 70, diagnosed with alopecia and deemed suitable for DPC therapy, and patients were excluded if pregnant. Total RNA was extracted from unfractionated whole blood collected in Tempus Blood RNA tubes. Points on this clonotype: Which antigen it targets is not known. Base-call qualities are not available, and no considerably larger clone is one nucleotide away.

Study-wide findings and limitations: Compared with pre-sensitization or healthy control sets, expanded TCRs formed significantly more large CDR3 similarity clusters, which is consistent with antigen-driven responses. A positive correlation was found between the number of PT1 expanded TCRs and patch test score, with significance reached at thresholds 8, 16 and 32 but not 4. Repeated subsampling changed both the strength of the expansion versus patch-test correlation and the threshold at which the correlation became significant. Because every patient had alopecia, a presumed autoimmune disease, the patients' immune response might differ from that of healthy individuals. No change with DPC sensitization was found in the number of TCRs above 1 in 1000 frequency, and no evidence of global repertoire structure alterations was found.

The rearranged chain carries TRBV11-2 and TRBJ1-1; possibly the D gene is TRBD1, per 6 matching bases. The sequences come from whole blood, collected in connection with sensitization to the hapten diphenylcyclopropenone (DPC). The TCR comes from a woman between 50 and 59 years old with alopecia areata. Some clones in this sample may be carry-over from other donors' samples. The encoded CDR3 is CASSPYRVKDTEAFF. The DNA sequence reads TGTGCCAGCAGCCCATACAGGGTCAAGGACACTGAAGCTTTCTTT.